The 10 T cell receptor beta chains below were found in one sample sequenced in a study of CD8+CD57+ T cells in acquired aplastic anemia. The use of genomic DNA as template underpinned the TCR beta VDJ and CDR3 profiling. TCRdb re-called the reads through MiXCR, storing one row per CDR3 protein. The sample records 180,000 or so distinct CDR3 sequences, approximately 45% being singletons. The specimen sequenced was sorted CD4+, CD8+, or CD8+CD57+ T cells (not recorded which) from PBMCs. The receptor source for this set is a human donor in good health.

Ten or more counts support this clonotype. CDR3: CASSEGVVRGYEQYF. CDR3 DNA: TGTGCCAGCAGTGAAGGGGTGGTCAGGGGCTACGAGCAGTACTTC. The chain recombines TRBV2 with TRBJ2-7, with TRBD1 as a possible D gene (6 bases). Germline values: CDR1 SNHLY, CDR2 FYNNEI. CDR3 size: 15 residues. The V end lost 1 base, the J end lost 3 bases, and 13 bases lay between the germline ends.

On this clonotype: The junction and the germline gene differ at one end; a read error may be behind it. The chain employs TRBV6-1 and TRBJ1-6; possibly TRBD1 for D (5 bases). The CDR3 contains 12 residues. Per the germline V gene, CDR1 is MNHNS and CDR2 is SASEGT. The CDR3 is CASSERGSPLHF. CDR3 nucleotides: TGTGCCAGCAGTGAGAGGGGTTCACCTCTCCACTTT.

Written as DNA, the CDR3 is TGCAGCGTTGGACAGGGCCAAATGAACACTGAAGCTTTCTTT. Translation: CSVGQGQMNTEAFF. The chain carries TRBV29-1 and TRBJ1-1; 7 bases line up with TRBD1. The CDR3 spans 14 residues. V was clipped by 4 bases and J by 0 bases; unmatched bases: 5. The germline V gene has CDR1 SQVTM and CDR2 ANQGSEA.

The sample holds many counts of this clonotype. CDR3 loop: CSAKYTGQETQYF. Written as DNA, the CDR3 is TGCAGTGCTAAGTACACGGGTCAAGAGACCCAGTACTTC. The chain combines TRBV20-1 with TRBJ2-5; D is unresolved. The CDR3 is made up of 13 amino acids. Germline V gives CDR1 DFQATT, CDR2 SNEGSKA (reference sequence). Trimming cost V 4 bases and J 2 bases, with 11 bases left between them.

This clonotype was detected ten times or more. The chain couples TRBV12-3 or TRBV12-4 to TRBJ1-1; unclear D gene. Trimming cost V 6 bases and J 8 bases, with 19 bases left between them. This CDR3 is built from 14 residues. The DNA for the CDR3 is TGTGCCAGCAGATACCTTCCAGGACCCGTCGAAGCTTTCTTT. It codes for CASRYLPGPVEAFF.

This chain joins TRBV6-2 or TRBV6-3 and TRBJ1-1; TRBD1 is a possible D gene (6 bases). V was clipped by 5 bases and J by 3 bases, with 10 bases between them. In germline, CDR1 is MNHEY, CDR2 SVGEGT. The CDR3 runs to 13 residues. The CDR3 DNA follows: TGTGCCAGCAGTACAGGGAGACACACTGAAGCTTTCTTT. This encodes CASSTGRHTEAFF.

J is TRBJ2-2 and V is TRBV7-8, with D unclear. V dropped 1 base and J dropped 5 bases, with 8 bases sitting between them. Looked up from germline, CDR1 is SGHVS and CDR2 is FQNEAQ. The CDR3 totals 14 residues. The CDR3 protein is CASSLVRSTGELFF. In DNA form, the CDR3 reads TGTGCCAGCAGCTTAGTCCGGTCTACCGGGGAGCTGTTTTTT.

This clonotype was counted once. The genes are TRBV29-1 and TRBJ2-7, with 8 positions matching TRBD1. Trimming cost V 7 bases and J 6 bases; bases outside gene matches: 5. The CDR3 runs 11 residues. In germline, CDR1 is SQVTM, CDR2 ANQGSEA. This CDR3 is CSAGQAGEQYF. Written as DNA, the CDR3 is TGCAGCGCGGGACAGGCTGGCGAGCAGTACTTC.

The chain joins TRBV2 to TRBJ2-7; TRBD2 is a possible D gene (5 bases). Germline V gives CDR1 SNHLY, CDR2 FYNNEI. This CDR3 region has 14 residues. The V end lost 5 bases, the J end lost 2 bases, and 13 bases lay between the germline ends. Here the CDR3 reads CASSYNPGAYEQYF. The CDR3 DNA sequence: TGTGCCAGCAGTTACAATCCCGGGGCCTACGAGCAGTACTTC.

This clonotype has a count of ten or more. The CDR3 DNA sequence: TGTGCCATCAGTGATTACGACAGGGGCACTGAAGCTTTCTTT. Translated: CAISDYDRGTEAFF. The chain joins TRBV10-3 to TRBJ1-1; 8 positions match TRBD1. Germline CDR1 reads ENHRY; CDR2 reads SYGVKD. The CDR3 loop spans 14 amino acids. V shed 3 bases, J shed 4 bases, and the junction held 4 bases outside the gene matches.